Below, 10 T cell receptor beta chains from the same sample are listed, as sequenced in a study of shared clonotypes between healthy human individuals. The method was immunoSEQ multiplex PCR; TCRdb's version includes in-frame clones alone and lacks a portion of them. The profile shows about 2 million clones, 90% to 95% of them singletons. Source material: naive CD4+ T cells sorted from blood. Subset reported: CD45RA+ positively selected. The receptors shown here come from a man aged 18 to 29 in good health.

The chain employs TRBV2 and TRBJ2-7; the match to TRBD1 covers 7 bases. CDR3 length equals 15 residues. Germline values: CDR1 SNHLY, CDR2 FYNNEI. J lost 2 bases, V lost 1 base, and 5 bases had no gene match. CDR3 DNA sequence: TGTGCCAGCAGTGAAGAAGCCGGGACAGCCTACGAGCAGTACTTC. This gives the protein CASSEEAGTAYEQYF.

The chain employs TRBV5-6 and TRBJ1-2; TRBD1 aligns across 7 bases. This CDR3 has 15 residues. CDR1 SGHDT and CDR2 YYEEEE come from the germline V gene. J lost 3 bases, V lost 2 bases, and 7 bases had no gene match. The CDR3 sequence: CASSLAGTAHYGYTF. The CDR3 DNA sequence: TGTGCCAGCAGCTTAGCCGGGACAGCCCACTATGGCTACACCTTC. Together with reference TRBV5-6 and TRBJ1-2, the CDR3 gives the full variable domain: DAGVTQSPTHLIKTRGQQVTLRCSPKSGHDTVSWYQQALGQGPQFIFQYYEEEERQRGNFPDRFSGHQFPNYSSELNVNALLLGDSALYLCASSLAGTAHYGYTFGSGTRLTVV.

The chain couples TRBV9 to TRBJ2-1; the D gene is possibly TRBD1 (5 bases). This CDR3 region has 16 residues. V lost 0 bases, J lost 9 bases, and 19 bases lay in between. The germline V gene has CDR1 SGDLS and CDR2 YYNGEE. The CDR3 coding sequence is TGTGCCAGCAGCGTAGTGGGCCAGGGTGCGCGTAGTGAGCAGTTCTTC. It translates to CASSVVGQGARSEQFF.

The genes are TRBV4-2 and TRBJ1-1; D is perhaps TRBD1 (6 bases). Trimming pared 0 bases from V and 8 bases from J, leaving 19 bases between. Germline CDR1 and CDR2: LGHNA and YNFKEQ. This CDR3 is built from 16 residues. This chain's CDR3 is CASSQDLGVKGGEAFF. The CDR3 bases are TGTGCCAGCAGCCAAGATCTGGGGGTAAAGGGGGGAGAAGCTTTCTTT.

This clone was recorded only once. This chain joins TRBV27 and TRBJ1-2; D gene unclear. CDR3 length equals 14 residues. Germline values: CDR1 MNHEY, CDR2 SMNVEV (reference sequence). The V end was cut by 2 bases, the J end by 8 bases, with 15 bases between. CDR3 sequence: CASSLGSVSRGYTF. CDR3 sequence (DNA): TGTGCCAGCAGTTTAGGCAGTGTCTCCCGCGGCTACACCTTC.

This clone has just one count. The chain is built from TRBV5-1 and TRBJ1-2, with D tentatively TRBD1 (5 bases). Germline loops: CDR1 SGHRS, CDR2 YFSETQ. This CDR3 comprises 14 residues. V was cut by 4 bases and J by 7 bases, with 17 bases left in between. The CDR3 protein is CASSPGSGAGGYTF. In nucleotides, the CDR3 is TGCGCCAGCAGCCCCGGTAGCGGGGCGGGTGGCTACACCTTC.

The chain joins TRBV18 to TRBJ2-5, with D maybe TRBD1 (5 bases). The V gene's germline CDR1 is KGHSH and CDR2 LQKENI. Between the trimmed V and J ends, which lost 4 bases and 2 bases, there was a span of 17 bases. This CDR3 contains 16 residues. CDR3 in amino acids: CASSLPGMGIQETQYF. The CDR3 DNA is TGTGCCAGCTCACTTCCAGGGATGGGGATACAAGAGACCCAGTACTTC.

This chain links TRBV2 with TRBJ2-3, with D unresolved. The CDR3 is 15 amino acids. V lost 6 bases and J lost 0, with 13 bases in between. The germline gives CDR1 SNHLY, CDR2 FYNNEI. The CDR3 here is CASRNRHASTDTQYF. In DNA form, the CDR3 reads TGTGCCAGCAGAAACCGACACGCCAGCACAGATACGCAGTATTTT.

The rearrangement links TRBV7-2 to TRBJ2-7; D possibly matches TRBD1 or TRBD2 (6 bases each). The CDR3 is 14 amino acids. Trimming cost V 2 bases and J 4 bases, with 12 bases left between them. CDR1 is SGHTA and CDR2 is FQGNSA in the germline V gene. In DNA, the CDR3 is TGTGCCAGCAGCTTAACTGGGGGGCGGTACGAGCAGTACTTC. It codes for CASSLTGGRYEQYF.

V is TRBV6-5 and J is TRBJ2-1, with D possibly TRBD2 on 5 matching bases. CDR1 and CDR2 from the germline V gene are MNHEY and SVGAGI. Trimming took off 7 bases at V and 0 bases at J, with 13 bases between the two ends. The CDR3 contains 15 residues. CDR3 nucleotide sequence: TGTGCCAGCAACGAGGGTCGGTCCTCCTACAATGAGCAGTTCTTC. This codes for CASNEGRSSYNEQFF.